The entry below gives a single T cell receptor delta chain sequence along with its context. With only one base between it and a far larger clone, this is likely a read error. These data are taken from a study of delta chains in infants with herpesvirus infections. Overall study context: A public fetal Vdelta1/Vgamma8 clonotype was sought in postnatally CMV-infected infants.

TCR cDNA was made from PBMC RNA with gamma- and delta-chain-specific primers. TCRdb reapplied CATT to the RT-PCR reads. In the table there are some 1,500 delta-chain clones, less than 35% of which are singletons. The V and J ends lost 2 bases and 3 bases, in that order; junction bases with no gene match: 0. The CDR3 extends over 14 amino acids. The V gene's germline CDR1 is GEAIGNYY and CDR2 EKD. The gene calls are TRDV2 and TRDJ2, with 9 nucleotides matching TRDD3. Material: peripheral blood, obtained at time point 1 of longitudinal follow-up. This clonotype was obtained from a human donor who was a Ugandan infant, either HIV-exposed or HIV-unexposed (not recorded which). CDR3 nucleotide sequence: TGTGCCTGTGACAACTGGGGGATGACAGCACAACTCTTCTTT. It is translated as CACDNWGMTAQLFF.